The 30 T cell receptor beta chains given below trace back to one sample, sequenced in a study of T cells in Graves' hyperthyroidism and ophthalmopathy. Using RNA transcripts as the source, TCR beta CDR3 regions were amplified. An initial round of RT-PCR targeting the TCR CDR3 relied on the HTBI primer set. TCRdb re-called the multiplex PCR reads with MiXCR, one entry per CDR3 protein. The sample consists of around 540,000 distinct CDR3 sequences, 46% of them appearing once. The specimen sequenced was peripheral blood or thyroid tissue (not recorded which). The receptor set was obtained from a young woman with Graves' hyperthyroidism.

This chain links TRBV7-3 with TRBJ2-7; D is ambiguous. The CDR3 is made up of 14 amino acids. Trimming took 5 bases from V and 6 from J, leaving 17 bases between them. Germline CDR1 reads SGHTA; CDR2 reads FQGTGA. The CDR3 DNA is TGTGCCAGCAGCCCCCGGGCCTTCGCTGGCGAGCAGTACTTC. Protein sequence: CASSPRAFAGEQYF.

The chain joins TRBV20-1 to TRBJ2-2; D not resolved. The CDR3 sequence is 13 residues long. Germline CDR1 reads DFQATT; CDR2 reads SNEGSKA (reference sequence). V was clipped by 0 bases and J by 3 bases, with 5 bases between them. The CDR3, as DNA: TGCAGTGCTAGAGATAGGGACACCGGGGAGCTGTTTTTT. Protein: CSARDRDTGELFF.

This clonotype was counted between two and nine times. This chain joins TRBV11-3 and TRBJ2-5; D gene uncertain. The CDR3 has 13 amino acids. The V gene's germline CDR1 is SGHNT and CDR2 YENEEA. V lost 5 bases to trimming and J lost 4 bases, with 11 bases between them. The CDR3 spells CASSPGLPETQYF. The CDR3 bases are TGTGCCAGCAGCCCTGGGTTGCCAGAGACCCAGTACTTC.

The chain carries TRBV15 and TRBJ2-6; possible D gene TRBD2, 6 bases. The CDR3 sequence is 16 residues long. Germline CDR1 and CDR2: LNHNV and YYDKDF (reference sequence). V gave up 4 bases and J gave up 0 bases, with 10 bases separating them. In DNA, the CDR3 is TGTGCCACCAGCACGGACGGGGGCTCTGGGGCCAACGTCCTGACTTTC. Translation gives CATSTDGGSGANVLTF.

There are many counts of this clonotype. The rearrangement uses TRBV24-1 and TRBJ1-5; no clear D gene. The CDR3 runs to 13 residues. The germline gives CDR1 KGHDR, CDR2 SFDVKD. Trimming cost V 0 bases and J 7 bases, with 6 bases left between them. The DNA for the CDR3 is TGTGCCACCAGTGATTTGCCCGGACAGCCCCAGCATTTT. Amino acids: CATSDLPGQPQHF.

This clonotype has more than one count but fewer than ten. The J gene is TRBJ2-7, the V gene TRBV27; TRBD1 or TRBD2 may be the D gene (5 bases each). CDR3 length equals 14 residues. Between the trimmed V and J ends, which lost 5 bases and 3 bases, there was a span of 14 bases. Germline V CDR1 and CDR2: MNHEY, SMNVEV (reference sequence). The CDR3 DNA sequence: TGTGCCAGCAGTGGGACGCCTGCAAGCTACGAGCAGTACTTC. Protein sequence: CASSGTPASYEQYF.

There are many counts of this clonotype. The chain uses TRBV24-1 and TRBJ1-1; no reliable D call. CDR1 and CDR2 (germline): KGHDR, SFDVKD. The germline V and J ends were trimmed by 7 bases and 4 bases, with 9 bases remaining between them. CDR3 size: 12 residues. The CDR3 loop reads CATRGESTEAFF. DNA of the CDR3: TGTGCCACCAGGGGTGAGAGCACTGAAGCTTTCTTT.

V and J are TRBV9 and TRBJ1-4, with 7 bases fitting TRBD1. J was trimmed by 8 bases and V by 4 bases; bases with no gene match: 5. The CDR3 runs 13 residues. The germline gives CDR1 SGDLS, CDR2 YYNGEE. The CDR3 reads CASSQKQGEKLFF. CDR3 nucleotide sequence: TGTGCCAGCAGCCAAAAACAGGGGGAAAAACTGTTTTTT.

This clonotype was observed many times. The chain is built from TRBV24-1 and TRBJ2-2; perhaps D is TRBD1 or TRBD2 (5 bases each). Trimming took off 5 bases at V and 0 bases at J, with 12 bases between the two ends. The CDR3 has 16 residues. Per the germline V gene, CDR1 is KGHDR and CDR2 is SFDVKD. The CDR3 DNA reads as TGTGCCACCAGTGTTGCCGGGACCCCGAACACCGGGGAGCTGTTTTTT. Translated, it gives CATSVAGTPNTGELFF.

The chain is built from TRBV7-4 and TRBJ1-5; unclear D gene. This CDR3 is built from 14 residues. The germline V gene has CDR1 SGHVT and CDR2 SQSDAQ. V lost 4 bases and J 0 bases, leaving 7 bases between the germline ends. CDR3 DNA: TGTGCCAGCAGCTCGGATCATAGCAATCAGCCCCAGCATTTT. Translated: CASSSDHSNQPQHF.

The chain is built from TRBV19 and TRBJ1-2, with D unresolved. The ends were cut back, 7 bases at V and 3 bases at J, with 18 bases in the middle. The CDR3 totals 15 residues. In germline, CDR1 is LNHDA, CDR2 SQIVND (reference sequence). In nucleotides, the CDR3 is TGTGCCAGTACTAGACCTTACGACACGCACTATGGCTACACCTTC. Amino acids: CASTRPYDTHYGYTF.

A single count supports this clonotype. The chain's CDR3 is CASSLVGTFGYTF. CDR3 sequence (DNA): TGTGCCAGCAGCTTAGTTGGGACCTTTGGCTACACCTTC. V and J are TRBV11-3 and TRBJ1-2; possibly TRBD1 for D (5 bases). The V gene's germline CDR1 is SGHNT and CDR2 YENEEA. The CDR3 extends over 13 amino acids. V dropped 1 base and J dropped 7 bases, with 10 bases sitting between them. The full variable domain, with the rest looked up from reference TRBV11-3 and TRBJ1-2, is EAGVVQSPRYKIIEKKQPVAFWCNPISGHNTLYWYLQNLGQGPELLIRYENEEAVDDSQLPKDRFSAERLKGVDSTLKIQPAELGDSAVYLCASSLVGTFGYTFGSGTRLTVV.

The chain carries TRBV7-2 and TRBJ2-5; TRBD2 is a possible D gene (6 bases). Germline V CDR1 and CDR2: SGHTA, FQGNSA. Trimming removed 5 bases from V and 2 bases from J, with 18 bases in between. This CDR3 comprises 16 residues. The chain's CDR3 is CASSPTIIAEQETQYF. The CDR3, as DNA: TGTGCCAGCAGCCCGACGATTATAGCGGAACAAGAGACCCAGTACTTC.

Turning to this clonotype: The conserved phenylalanine or tryptophan is not found at the CDR3 terminus, so this likely reflects a read error. Here the CDR3 DNA reads TGTGCCATCAGTGACTCGGAGACCCAGTACCTC. Its protein is CAISDSETQYL. The V gene is TRBV10-3, the J gene TRBJ2-5; D gene uncertain. Germline V CDR1 and CDR2: ENHRY, SYGVKD. V lost 3 bases and J 5 bases, leaving 4 bases between the germline ends. The CDR3 loop spans 11 amino acids.

This clonotype was counted only a few times. The chain is built from TRBV24-1 and TRBJ2-5; possible D gene TRBD1, 7 bases. The J call could be wrong; TRBJ2-1 is a better fit for the DNA end. The germline V gene has CDR1 KGHDR and CDR2 SFDVKD. This CDR3 comprises 14 residues. This chain's CDR3 is CATSDLLTGREQFF. CDR3 DNA: TGTGCCACCAGTGACCTCTTGACAGGGAGGGAGCAGTTCTTC.

This clonotype was seen many times. The chain has TRBV7-8 and TRBJ2-5; D gene uncertain. Germline loops: CDR1 SGHVS, CDR2 FQNEAQ. This CDR3 spans 13 amino acids. V was clipped by 5 bases and J by 4 bases, with 11 bases between them. CDR3 region: CASSPSPGETQYF. The CDR3 DNA follows: TGTGCCAGCAGCCCCTCACCTGGAGAGACCCAGTACTTC.

The chain has TRBV19 and TRBJ2-5; the match to TRBD1 covers 10 bases. The CDR3 has 13 amino acids. Germline V gene data show CDR1 as LNHDA and CDR2 as SQIVND (reference sequence). The V segment lost 6 bases and the J segment 4 bases; nucleotides outside the gene matches: 2. CDR3 residues: CASRRTGGETQYF. CDR3 nucleotides: TGTGCCAGTAGAAGGACAGGGGGAGAGACCCAGTACTTC.

The J gene is TRBJ2-5, the V gene TRBV7-2; 7 nucleotides line up with TRBD2. V lost 1 base, J lost 5 bases, and 7 bases stayed unmatched. Looked up from germline, CDR1 is SGHTA and CDR2 is FQGNSA. The CDR3 is made up of 15 amino acids. CDR3: CASSLVVAGGETQYF. CDR3 DNA: TGTGCCAGCAGCTTAGTAGTGGCCGGGGGGGAGACCCAGTACTTC. Full variable domain (rest looked up from reference TRBV7-2 and TRBJ2-5): GAGVSQSPSNKVTEKGKDVELRCDPISGHTALYWYRQSLGQGLEFLIYFQGNSAPDKSGLPSDRFSAERTGGSVSTLTIQRTQQEDSAVYLCASSLVVAGGETQYFGPGTRLLVL.

This rearrangement joins TRBV20-1 to TRBJ1-5; 8 positions match TRBD1. The CDR3 runs 14 residues. V shed 1 base and J 6 bases; nucleotides not matched to a gene: 5. The V gene's germline CDR1 is DFQATT and CDR2 SNEGSKA (reference sequence). The CDR3, as DNA: TGCAGTGCTAGAGCGGGACAGGCAGGTCAGCCCCAGCATTTT. It codes for CSARAGQAGQPQHF.

The J gene is TRBJ2-7, the V gene TRBV10-2; D gene uncertain. The germline CDR1 and CDR2 sequences are WSHSY and SAAADI. V lost 2 bases and J lost 3, with 17 bases in between. CDR3 size: 16 residues. CDR3 nucleotides: TGCGCCAGCAGTGAGGGCGACCAACGGAGACTCTACGAGCAGTACTTC. It specifies CASSEGDQRRLYEQYF.

Points on this clonotype: Mismatch with germline at one junction end may stem from a read error. This chain connects TRBV9 to TRBJ1-1; possible D gene TRBD1, 5 bases. Germline lookup yields CDR1 SGDLS and CDR2 YYNGEE. The CDR3 is 16 amino acids. CDR3 in amino acids: CTSSALDGGPNTEAFF. The CDR3 nucleotides are TGTACCAGCAGCGCTCTCGATGGGGGACCGAACACTGAAGCTTTCTTT.

The sample holds a few counts of this clonotype. The V gene is TRBV9, the J gene TRBJ2-7; D possibly corresponds to TRBD1 (6 bases). With 4 bases removed from V and 4 bases from J, the gap between germline ends came to 15 bases. Germline-derived CDR1 and CDR2 are SGDLS and YYNGEE. This CDR3 is built from 14 residues. The chain's CDR3 is CASSQGGRLYEQYF. In DNA, the CDR3 is TGTGCCAGCAGCCAAGGGGGACGGTTGTACGAGCAGTACTTC.

Comment on this clonotype: A junction end diverges from the germline sequence, so it may reflect a read error. The chain couples TRBV7-6 to TRBJ1-1; the D gene is possibly TRBD1 (6 bases). The germline CDR1 and CDR2 sequences are SGHVS and FNYEAQ. The CDR3 loop spans 13 amino acids. The CDR3 coding sequence is TGTGCTAGCAGCGGACAGATTAACGCTGAAGCTTTCTTT. It yields the protein CASSGQINAEAFF.

The V gene is TRBV7-3, the J gene TRBJ2-2; D might be TRBD1 (6 bases). The CDR3 runs 14 residues. The germline CDR1 and CDR2 sequences are SGHTA and FQGTGA. Trimming removed 9 bases at V and 6 bases at J, with 17 bases between. CDR3: CASSIRGSAGELFF. The CDR3, as DNA: TGTGCCAGTAGTATCAGGGGCTCTGCCGGGGAGCTGTTTTTT.

V gene TRBV14 combines with J gene TRBJ1-5; 9 nucleotides line up with TRBD1. Per germline, CDR1 SGHDN and CDR2 FVKESK. Germline trimming cut 6 bases from V and 1 base from J; bases unmatched to any gene: 13. The CDR3 totals 18 residues. In DNA form, the CDR3 reads TGTGCCAGCAGTACCTGGGACAGGGTGGGATCAAGCAATCAGCCCCAGCATTTT. Amino acids: CASSTWDRVGSSNQPQHF.

Points on this clonotype: Just one base apart from a much larger clone, this may be a read error. This chain joins TRBV7-2 and TRBJ1-1; D uncertain. The CDR3 is 14 residues long. Per germline, CDR1 SGHTA and CDR2 FQGNSA. The CDR3 is CASGLARVNTEAFF. The CDR3 nucleotides are TGTGCCAGCGGCTTAGCACGGGTGAACACTGAAGCTTTCTTT.

The rearrangement uses TRBV7-2 and TRBJ1-5; D unresolved. Trimming took 1 base from V and 1 from J, leaving 8 bases between them. Germline assignment: CDR1 SGHTA and CDR2 FQGNSA. The CDR3 spans 15 residues. The CDR3, as DNA: TGTGCCAGCAGCTTAGGGCAGAAGAGCAATCAGCCCCAGCATTTT. Translating it yields CASSLGQKSNQPQHF.

This clonotype was recorded at least ten times. The V call is TRBV12-3 or TRBV12-4, the J call TRBJ2-6; D not resolved. V was shortened by 4 bases and J by 12 bases, with 13 bases between the two germline ends. This CDR3 comprises 13 residues. CDR3: CASSSNPPGVLTF. CDR3 nucleotide sequence: TGTGCCAGCAGTTCCAACCCTCCAGGCGTCCTGACTTTC.

This clonotype showed up many times. V is TRBV29-1 and J is TRBJ2-7; D is perhaps TRBD1 (6 bases). This CDR3 comprises 14 residues. CDR1 and CDR2 (germline): SQVTM, ANQGSEA. Trimming removed 6 bases from V and 4 bases from J, with 19 bases in between. The CDR3 reads CSVRNRDSLYEQYF. The CDR3 DNA is TGCAGCGTCAGGAACAGGGATAGCCTTTACGAGCAGTACTTC.

In regard to this clonotype: The CDR3 ends on some other residue instead of the conserved phenylalanine or tryptophan, so this is likely a read error. The DNA is left out, because the CDR3 cannot be placed on it with certainty; the CDR3 is given as TCRdb lists it. The rearrangement links TRBV7-2 to TRBJ2-6. Germline V gives CDR1 SGHTA, CDR2 FQGNSA. 8 amino acids form the CDR3, both terminal residues included. CDR3 sequence: CASSLGTS.